Listed below are T cell receptor beta chains from one sample, sequenced in a study of blood T cell repertoires in COVID-19. Some clones are missing from TCRdb's copy, which holds only in-frame ones; the method was immunoSEQ multiplex PCR. The sample holds roughly 200,000 clones, around 87% seen once. Specimen: PBMCs or T cells enriched from blood (not recorded which). Every receptor here comes from a man aged 25-40 years in a cohort exposed to, infected with or recovered from COVID-19 (not recorded which). CDR3s include the opening cysteine and the closing phenylalanine or tryptophan. D genes are given only for firm matches. Size tells how often a clone was seen (once, few, many) or the class of an expanded clone, and some rows leave it out.

.	.	TRBV18	TRBJ1-2	TGTGCCAGCTCATTGGACGGGGCTAACTATGGCTACACCTTC	CASSLDGANYGYTF
.	.	TRBV15	TRBJ2-1	TGTGCCACCAGCAGAGATATGGGGAGCATCTATGAGCAGTTCTTC	CATSRDMGSIYEQFF
.	.	TRBV25-1	TRBJ1-2	TGTGCCAGCAGTGCGGAATCGACATTGTACACCTTC	CASSAESTLYTF
TRBD1	.	TRBV11-2	TRBJ2-1	TGTGCCAGCAGCTTAGGTTATGGACAGGCGTACAATGAGCAGTTCTTC	CASSLGYGQAYNEQFF
TRBD1	.	TRBV9	TRBJ1-1	TGTGCCAGCAGCCGGGACAGGGGACGGTGGACTGAAGCTTTCTTT	CASSRDRGRWTEAFF
.	.	TRBV7-2	TRBJ1-3	TGTGCCAGCAGCTTAGTTTTAGGACAGCGCTTTGGAAACACCATATATTTT	CASSLVLGQRFGNTIYF
TRBD2	.	TRBV4-1	TRBJ2-7	TGCGCCAGCAGCCCCAGACTAGCTGCGACGGACGAGCAGTACTTC	CASSPRLAATDEQYF
.	.	TRBV14	TRBJ1-6	TGTGCCAGCAGCCAAACTGATTCACCCCTCCACTTT	CASSQTDSPLHF
TRBD1	.	TRBV19	TRBJ2-5	TGTGCCAGTAGTCCACGGGACAGTCAAGAGACCCAGTACTTC	CASSPRDSQETQYF
TRBD1	.	TRBV10-1	TRBJ1-5	TGCGCCAGCAGTGACGACAGGGGAGCGGGCCAGCCCCAGCATTTT	CASSDDRGAGQPQHF
.	few	TRBV6-5	TRBJ1-2	TGTGCCAGCAGTCCCCAGGGAGGCAGCTACACCTTC	CASSPQGGSYTF
TRBD2	.	TRBV23-1	TRBJ2-7	TGCGCCAGCAGTCAGACCAAACTAGCGGGGGGCCCCTACGAGCAGTACTTC	CASSQTKLAGGPYEQYF
TRBD2	.	TRBV23-1	TRBJ2-3	TGCGCCAGCAGTCAAGACCTAGCGGGCACGCCTAAAGAAAACACAGATACGCAGTATTTT	CASSQDLAGTPKENTDTQYF
.	.	TRBV4-2	TRBJ2-5	TGTGCCAGCAGCCAAGATGGGGCGACCCAGTACTTC	CASSQDGATQYF
TRBD2	.	TRBV7-3	TRBJ2-1	TGTGCCAGCAGCCTACAGCGGGAGTCCTACAATGAGCAGTTCTTC	CASSLQRESYNEQFF
TRBD1	.	TRBV5-6	TRBJ1-6	TGTGCCAGCAGCTATGACTCAGGGGGCGCACGGAATTCACCCCTCCACTTT	CASSYDSGGARNSPLHF
.	once	TRBV28	TRBJ1-4	TGTGCCAGCAGAAGCTCCGGGCCGGGGGCAACTAATGAAAAACTGTTTTTT	CASRSSGPGATNEKLFF
.	.	TRBV6-5	TRBJ2-2	TGTGCCAGTCAGGCTCTAGGGAGATCCGGGGAGCTGTTTTTT	CASQALGRSGELFF
TRBD1	.	TRBV4-2	TRBJ1-1	TGTGCCAGCAGCCAAACCACAGGGGACACTGAAGCTTTCTTT	CASSQTTGDTEAFF
.	once	TRBV19	TRBJ2-1	TGTGCCAGTAGCGGTATAGCTGTTTCCTACAATGAGCAGTTCTTC	CASSGIAVSYNEQFF
.	.	TRBV20-1	TRBJ2-2	TGCAGTGCTAGTCCCGGGAGTGGGTACACCGGGGAGCTGTTTTTT	CSASPGSGYTGELFF
.	.	TRBV21-1	TRBJ2-3	TGTGCCAGCAGCCTAGGGGTGGGTACGCAGTATTTT	CASSLGVGTQYF
.	once	TRBV7-2	TRBJ2-2	TGTGCCAGTAGGACTCGCGCGAACACCGGGGAGCTGTTTTTT	CASRTRANTGELFF
.	.	TRBV10-3	TRBJ2-3	TGTGCCATCAGTGAGGACAGCGTCTCCACAGATACGCAGTATTTT	CAISEDSVSTDTQYF
.	.	TRBV20-1	TRBJ2-1	TGCAGTGCTAGTTTGGTTAGCTTGGTCTACAATGAGCAGTTCTTC	CSASLVSLVYNEQFF
.	.	TRBV15	TRBJ2-3	TGTGCCACCAGTACCGAAGTGCAGGGGGGCCCAGATACGCAGTATTTT	CATSTEVQGGPDTQYF
TRBD2	few	TRBV13	TRBJ2-7	TGTGCCAGCAGCTCGACTAGCGGGAATCACTACGAGCAGTACTTC	CASSSTSGNHYEQYF
TRBD2	once	TRBV7-8	TRBJ2-7	TGTGCCAGCAGCTTCGGGACTAGCCGAAACGAGCAGTACTTC	CASSFGTSRNEQYF
.	.	TRBV12-3/TRBV12-4	TRBJ1-1	TGTGCCAGCAGTGCGCGAGCGAACACTGAAGCTTTCTTT	CASSARANTEAFF